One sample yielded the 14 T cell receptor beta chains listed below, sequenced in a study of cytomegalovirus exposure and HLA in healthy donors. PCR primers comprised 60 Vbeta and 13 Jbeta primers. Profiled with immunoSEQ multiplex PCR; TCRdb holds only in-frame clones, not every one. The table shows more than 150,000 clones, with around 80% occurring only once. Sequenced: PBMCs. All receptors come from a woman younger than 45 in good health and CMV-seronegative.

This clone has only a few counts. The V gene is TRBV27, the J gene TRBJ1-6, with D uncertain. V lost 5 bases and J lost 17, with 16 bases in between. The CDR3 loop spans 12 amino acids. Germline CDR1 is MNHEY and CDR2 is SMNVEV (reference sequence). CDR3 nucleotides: TGTGCCAGCAGTGCTAATGGGCGATTATTCCACTTT. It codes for CASSANGRLFHF.

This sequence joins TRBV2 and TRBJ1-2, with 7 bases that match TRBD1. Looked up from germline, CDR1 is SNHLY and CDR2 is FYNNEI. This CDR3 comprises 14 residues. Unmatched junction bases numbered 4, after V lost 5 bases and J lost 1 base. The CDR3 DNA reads TGTGCCAGCAGTAAATGGGACAGTAACTATGGCTACACCTTC. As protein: CASSKWDSNYGYTF.

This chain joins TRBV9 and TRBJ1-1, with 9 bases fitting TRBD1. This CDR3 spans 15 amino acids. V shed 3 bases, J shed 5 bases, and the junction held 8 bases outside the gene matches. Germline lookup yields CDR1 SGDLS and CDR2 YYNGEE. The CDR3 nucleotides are TGTGCCAGCAGCGGGCACAGGGGGCCTTTGACTGAAGCTTTCTTT. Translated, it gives CASSGHRGPLTEAFF.

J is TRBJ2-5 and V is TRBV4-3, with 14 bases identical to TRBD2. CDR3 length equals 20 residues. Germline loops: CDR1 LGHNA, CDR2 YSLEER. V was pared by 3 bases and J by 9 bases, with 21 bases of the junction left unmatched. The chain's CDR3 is CASSQFYGLAGGHSPGSQYF. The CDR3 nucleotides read TGCGCCAGCAGCCAGTTTTATGGACTAGCGGGGGGACATTCCCCCGGGTCCCAGTACTTC.

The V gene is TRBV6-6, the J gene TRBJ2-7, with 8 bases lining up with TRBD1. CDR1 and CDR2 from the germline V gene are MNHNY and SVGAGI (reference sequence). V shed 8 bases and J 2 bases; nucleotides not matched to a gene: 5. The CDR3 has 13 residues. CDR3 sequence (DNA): TGTGCCAGCGGACAGGGTAGCCCCTACGAGCAGTACTTC. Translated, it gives CASGQGSPYEQYF.

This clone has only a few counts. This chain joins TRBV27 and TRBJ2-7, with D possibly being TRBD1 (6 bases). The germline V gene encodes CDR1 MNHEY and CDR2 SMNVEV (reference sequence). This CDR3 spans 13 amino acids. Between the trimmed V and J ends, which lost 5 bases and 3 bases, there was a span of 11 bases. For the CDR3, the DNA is TGTGCCAGCAGTCTAATGACAGGCTACGAGCAGTACTTC. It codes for CASSLMTGYEQYF.

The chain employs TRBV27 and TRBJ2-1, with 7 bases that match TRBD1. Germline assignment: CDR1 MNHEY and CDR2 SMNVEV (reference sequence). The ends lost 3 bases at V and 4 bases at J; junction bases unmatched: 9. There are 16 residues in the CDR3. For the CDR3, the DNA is TGTGCCAGCAGTTTCAATTTGGGACAGATTTACAATGAGCAGTTCTTC. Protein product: CASSFNLGQIYNEQFF.

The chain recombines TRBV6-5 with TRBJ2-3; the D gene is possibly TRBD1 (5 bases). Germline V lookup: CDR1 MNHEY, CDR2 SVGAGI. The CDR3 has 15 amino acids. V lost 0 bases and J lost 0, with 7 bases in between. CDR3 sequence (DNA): TGTGCCAGCAGTTACTCGCCAGGGAGCACAGATACGCAGTATTTT. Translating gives CASSYSPGSTDTQYF.

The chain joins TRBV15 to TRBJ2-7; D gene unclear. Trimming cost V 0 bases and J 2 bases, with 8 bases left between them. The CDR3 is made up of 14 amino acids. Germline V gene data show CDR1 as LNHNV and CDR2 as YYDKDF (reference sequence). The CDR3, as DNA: TGTGCCACCAGCAGAGATCAGCGTACCTACGAGCAGTACTTC. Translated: CATSRDQRTYEQYF. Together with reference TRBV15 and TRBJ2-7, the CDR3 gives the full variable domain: DAMVIQNPRYQVTQFGKPVTLSCSQTLNHNVMYWYQQKSSQAPKLLFHYYDKDFNNEADTPDNFQSRRPNTSFCFLDIRSPGLGDTAMYLCATSRDQRTYEQYFGPGTRLTVT.

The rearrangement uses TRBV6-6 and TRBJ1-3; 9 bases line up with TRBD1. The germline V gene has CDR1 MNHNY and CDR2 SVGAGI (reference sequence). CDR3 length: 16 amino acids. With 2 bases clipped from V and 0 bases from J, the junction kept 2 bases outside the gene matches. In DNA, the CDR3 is TGTGCCAGCAGTTACGCGACAGGGGGCTCTGGAAACACCATATATTTT. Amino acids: CASSYATGGSGNTIYF.

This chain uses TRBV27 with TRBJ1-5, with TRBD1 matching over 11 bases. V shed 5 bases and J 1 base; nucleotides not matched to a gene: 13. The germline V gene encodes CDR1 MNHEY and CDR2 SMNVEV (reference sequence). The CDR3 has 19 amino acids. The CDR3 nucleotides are TGTGCCAGCAGTCCTAAGGGACGGACAGGGGGCAGGAGCAATCAGCCCCAGCATTTT. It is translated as CASSPKGRTGGRSNQPQHF.

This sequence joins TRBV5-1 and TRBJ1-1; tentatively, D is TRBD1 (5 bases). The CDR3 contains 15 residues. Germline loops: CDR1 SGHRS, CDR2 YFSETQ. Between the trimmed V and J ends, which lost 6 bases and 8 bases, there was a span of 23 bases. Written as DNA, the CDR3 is TGCGCCAGCACCCAACACCGCCAGGGCCCGCGGGAAGCTTTCTTT. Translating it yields CASTQHRQGPREAFF.

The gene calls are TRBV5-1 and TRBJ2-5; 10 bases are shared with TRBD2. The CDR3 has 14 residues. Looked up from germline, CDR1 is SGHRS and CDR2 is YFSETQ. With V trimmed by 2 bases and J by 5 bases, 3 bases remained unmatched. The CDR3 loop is CASSFTSGVETQYF. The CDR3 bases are TGCGCCAGCAGCTTTACTAGCGGGGTTGAGACCCAGTACTTC.

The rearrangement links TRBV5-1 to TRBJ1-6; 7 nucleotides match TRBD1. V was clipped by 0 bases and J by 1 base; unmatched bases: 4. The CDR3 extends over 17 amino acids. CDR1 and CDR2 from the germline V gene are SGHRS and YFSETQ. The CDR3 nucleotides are TGCGCCAGCAGCTTGGAACAGGGGTCATCCTATAATTCACCCCTCCACTTT. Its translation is CASSLEQGSSYNSPLHF.